This T cell receptor (beta chain) was sequenced in a study of CD8 T cells in Susac syndrome (dated by TCRdb to the late 2010s). About the investigation overall: Among the Susac syndrome patients who were sequenced, clinically active disease was present in about 6 and clinical remission was observed in 8 or 9. The clonality of the CD8+ T cell repertoire was compared across more than 9 healthy donors, some 14 Susac syndrome patients and about 16 multiple sclerosis patients. Whether CD8+ T cell activation and differentiation in Susac syndrome was antigen driven was tested using repertoire sequencing. At blood withdrawal, Susac syndrome patients were either therapy-naive, taking corticosteroids (in some cases with IVIg as well), or taking IVIg alone. What the study reported, not specific to this receptor: Clonal expansion was seen in Susac syndrome CD8+ repertoires, peaking in CD8+ TEMRA cells and being greater in clinically active patients than in remitting ones. Under 20 and five Susac-specific public clones were found in the total CD8+ and CD8+ TEMRA repertoires, respectively. The number of individuals in the TCR sequencing and HLA analysis was acknowledged as relatively small.

From the cysteine up to the phenylalanine, the CDR3 has a length of 14 residues. The kept DNA is CDR3 alone, 42 bases in frame from the first base. The germline V gene encodes CDR1 DFQATT and CDR2 SNEGSKA (reference sequence). V is trimmed back by 1 base and J by 0 bases, and the junction contains 1 base that no gene match accounts for. RNA was extracted with the RNeasy kit and about 0.5 to 1 ug was reverse transcribed using random hexamers. The immunoSEQ multiplex PCR assay, covering 54 Vbeta and 13 Jbeta segments, was used to amplify TCR beta CDR3 regions. To correct PCR amplification bias, a synthetic template baseline was used for both primer optimization and computational correction. As for the original processing: Reads were assigned to V, D and J genes according to IMGT and analyzed in immunoSEQ Analyzer, with only productive sequences retained. To calculate clonality, Shannon entropy was normalized by log2 of the number of productive unique sequences and then subtracted from one. For each patient and control, public and private clones were evaluated among the 100 most prevalent clones. Clones were defined as Susac-specific when absent from the healthy and MS cohorts, from about a thousand published viral clones and from other ImmuneACCESS disease sequences. TCRdb ran its own pipeline on the public reads, namely fastp trimming at Q25 and MiXCR clone calling, and kept in-frame beta chains. Under each unique CDR3 protein, matching rows form one entry showing the most common genes and DNA. The V and J calls, along with clone size, are taken from TCRdb and not from the paper's own processing. For this sample there are about 85,000 distinct CDR3 sequences; just under 95% appear just once. The ten largest clonotypes hold roughly 0.44% of the sample.

High-throughput TCR beta sequencing profiled peripheral blood CD8+ and CD4+ T cells from healthy donors, Susac syndrome patients and multiple sclerosis patients. The Susac syndrome patients fulfilled recently defined diagnostic criteria for definite or probable disease. Bulk CD8+ and CD4+ T cells were purified magnetically by negative isolation, whereas CD8+ TEMRA cells were enriched by FACS. Blood was collected in EDTA tubes and processed within 24 hours, with PBMCs isolated through density gradient centrifugation. PBMCs intended for TCR sequencing were cryopreserved in liquid nitrogen and were subsequently thawed in a 37 degrees C water bath. Purity of sorted or isolated CD4+, CD8+ and CD8+ TEMRA cells was at least 90%. Note on this clonotype: The target of this receptor is not known. No much larger clone exists at a distance of one base, and base qualities are not known.

The TCR comes from a human donor with Susac syndrome. Specimen: CD8+ T cells from PBMCs. The chain employs TRBV20-1 and TRBJ2-3, with 7 bases matching TRBD1. The sequenced DNA is TGCAGTGCTAGAGTGGGACAGAGCACAGATACGCAGTATTTT. It translates as CSARVGQSTDTQYF.